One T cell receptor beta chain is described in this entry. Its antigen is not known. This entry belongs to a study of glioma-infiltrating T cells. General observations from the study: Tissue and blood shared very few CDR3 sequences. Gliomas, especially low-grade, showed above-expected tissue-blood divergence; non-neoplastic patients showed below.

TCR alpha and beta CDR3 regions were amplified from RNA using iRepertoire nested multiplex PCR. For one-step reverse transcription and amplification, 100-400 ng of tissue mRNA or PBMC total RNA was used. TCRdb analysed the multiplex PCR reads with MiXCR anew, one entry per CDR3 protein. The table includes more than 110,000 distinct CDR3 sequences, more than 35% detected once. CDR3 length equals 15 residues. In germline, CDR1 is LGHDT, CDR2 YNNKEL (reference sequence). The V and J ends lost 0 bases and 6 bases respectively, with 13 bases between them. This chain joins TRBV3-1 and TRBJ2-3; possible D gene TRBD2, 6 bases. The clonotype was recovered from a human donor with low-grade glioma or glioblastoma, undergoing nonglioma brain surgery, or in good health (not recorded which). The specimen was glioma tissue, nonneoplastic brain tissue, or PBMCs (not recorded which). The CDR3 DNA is TGTGCCAGCAGCCAAGATCTGACTAGATCTGATACGCAGTATTTT. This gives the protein CASSQDLTRSDTQYF.